One sample yielded the 23 T cell receptor beta chains listed below, sequenced in a study of T cells in Graves' hyperthyroidism and ophthalmopathy (dated 2019 in TCRdb). The library was generated by multiplex PCR. The sample was run on an Illumina HiSeq 2000. Amplification of TCR beta CDR3 regions was carried out from RNA transcripts. A first-round RT-PCR of the TCR CDR3 used the HTBI primer set with the Qiagen OneStep RT-PCR kit. TCRdb trimmed public reads at Q25 via fastp, called clones via MiXCR and kept in-frame beta chains. One record per CDR3 amino acid sequence lists the most common genes and DNA. The sample contains hundreds of thousands of distinct CDR3 sequences, 15% to 17% of them found a single time. Roughly an eighth of the sample belongs to the ten largest clones. Sequencing used blood. The receptors here all came from a woman between 18 and 29 years old with Graves' hyperthyroidism.

The V call is TRBV7-9, the J call TRBJ2-3; TRBD2 agrees at 11 bases. Germline assignment: CDR1 SEHNR and CDR2 FQNEAQ (reference sequence). The junction had 24 bases not matched to a gene; V was cut back by 1 base and J by 6 bases. The CDR3 runs 22 residues. The chain's CDR3 is CASSLVSKWVPSGRTDRDTQYF. As DNA, the CDR3 is TGTGCCAGCAGCTTAGTGTCGAAGTGGGTCCCTAGCGGGAGGACCGACCGTGATACGCAGTATTTT.

This clonotype showed up many times. This sequence joins TRBV20-1 and TRBJ1-4; D is undetermined. The V gene lost 5 bases and the J gene lost 7 bases, with 11 bases spanning the gap. The CDR3 spans 12 residues. From germline, CDR1 is DFQATT and CDR2 SNEGSKA (reference sequence). CDR3 DNA sequence: TGCAGTGCTGGTCCCAGGACTGAAAAACTGTTTTTT. Translated: CSAGPRTEKLFF.

Details on this clonotype: Sequence at one end of the junction differs from germline and may be a read error. The V call is TRBV11-3, the J call TRBJ1-1, with D possibly being TRBD1 (5 bases). This CDR3 is 15 amino acids long. CDR1 is SGHNT, CDR2 YENEEA, per germline. The CDR3 here is CASSLVGQGHTEALF. The CDR3 DNA is TGTGCCAGCAGCTTAGTAGGCCAGGGCCACACTGAGGCTCTCTTT.

In its sample, this clonotype was seen a few times. The chain couples TRBV7-2 to TRBJ1-3, with a possible D match to TRBD1 (5 bases). V lost 0 bases to trimming and J lost 7 bases, with 10 bases between them. The CDR3 sequence is 14 residues long. Per the germline V gene, CDR1 is SGHTA and CDR2 is FQGNSA. CDR3 in amino acids: CASSLAAGRNTIYF. The CDR3 bases are TGTGCCAGCAGCTTAGCTGCAGGGAGGAACACCATATATTTT.

This clonotype was found many times. The chain combines TRBV6-5 with TRBJ2-5; D uncertain. The CDR3 runs 15 residues. Germline values: CDR1 MNHEY, CDR2 SVGAGI. V was clipped by 2 bases and J by 0 bases, with 10 bases between them. CDR3 DNA: TGTGCCAGCAGTTACCCGGTGGGGTACCAAGAGACCCAGTACTTC. Protein product: CASSYPVGYQETQYF.

The rearrangement joins TRBV20-1 to TRBJ2-3; 9 positions agree with TRBD2. Trimming took 3 bases from V and 1 from J; bases not matched to a gene: 8. This CDR3 comprises 16 residues. The germline gives CDR1 DFQATT, CDR2 SNEGSKA (reference sequence). CDR3 loop: CSASFGLAKRTDTQYF. In DNA, the CDR3 is TGCAGTGCTAGCTTCGGACTAGCGAAGCGCACAGATACGCAGTATTTT.

This clonotype has a count of ten or more. The chain has TRBV20-1 and TRBJ1-2, with unresolved D. Looked up from germline, CDR1 is DFQATT and CDR2 is SNEGSKA (reference sequence). CDR3 length: 13 residues. The germline V and J ends were trimmed by 3 bases and 6 bases, with 14 bases remaining between them. CDR3 sequence reads: CSASIQELNGYTF. CDR3 bases: TGCAGTGCTAGCATACAAGAATTAAATGGCTACACCTTC.

Many counts were recorded for this clonotype. The chain combines TRBV27 with TRBJ1-4; 7 bases line up with TRBD1. CDR3 length equals 15 residues. Unmatched junction bases numbered 8, after V lost 5 bases and J lost 5 bases. Germline V gives CDR1 MNHEY, CDR2 SMNVEV (reference sequence). This chain's CDR3 is CASSPGTVLNEKLFF. CDR3 DNA sequence: TGTGCCAGCAGTCCCGGGACAGTATTAAATGAAAAACTGTTTTTT.

This clonotype was observed many times. This sequence joins TRBV28 and TRBJ1-1; no clear D. V lost 6 bases and J lost 2, with 19 bases in between. The length of the CDR3 is 16 residues. Germline V gives CDR1 MDHEN, CDR2 SYDVKM. CDR3 coding DNA: TGTGCCAGCAGGCCCAGAATAAGACGGTTTAACACTGAAGCTTTCTTT. Translation gives CASRPRIRRFNTEAFF.

This clonotype has a count of ten or more. The chain couples TRBV2 to TRBJ2-7, with TRBD2 identical over 7 bases. V trimming: 10 bases; J trimming: 3 bases; junction bases outside the gene matches: 18. Germline loops: CDR1 SNHLY, CDR2 FYNNEI. This CDR3 comprises 16 residues. CDR3 in DNA: TGTGCCACCAAAGGCCCGATTAGCGGGCAACTCTACGAGCAGTACTTC. Its protein is CATKGPISGQLYEQYF.

The chain joins TRBV4-1 to TRBJ2-7; 7 bases line up with TRBD1. The length of the CDR3 is 14 residues. V lost 3 bases to trimming and J lost 5 bases; unmatched junction nucleotides: 7. Germline assignment: CDR1 MGHRA and CDR2 YSYEKL. The CDR3, as DNA: TGCGCCAGCAGCCATGAACAGGGGTCGGACGAGCAGTACTTC. As protein: CASSHEQGSDEQYF.

This clonotype appeared many times. The V call is TRBV11-1, the J call TRBJ2-7; 7 positions match TRBD1. V lost 5 bases, J lost 3 bases, and 16 bases stayed unmatched. The germline CDR1 and CDR2 sequences are SGHAT and FQDESV (reference sequence). The CDR3 runs to 17 residues. The chain's CDR3 is CASSPTPTGWELYEQYF. The CDR3 DNA reads as TGTGCCAGCAGCCCTACCCCGACAGGGTGGGAACTCTACGAGCAGTACTTC.

Ten or more counts support this clonotype. This chain links TRBV7-8 with TRBJ1-5; no clear D gene. Germline assignment: CDR1 SGHVS and CDR2 FQNEAQ. The CDR3 length is 16 residues. Trimming removed 1 base at V and 2 bases at J, with 12 bases between. The CDR3 sequence is CASSLGRVGGNQPQHF. Here the CDR3 DNA reads TGTGCCAGCAGCTTAGGTAGGGTTGGGGGCAATCAGCCCCAGCATTTT.

This clonotype came up many times. The J gene is TRBJ2-3, the V gene TRBV7-9; D remains unclear. The ends were cut back, 5 bases at V and 2 bases at J, with 14 bases in the middle. Germline CDR1 SEHNR, CDR2 FQNEAQ (reference sequence). The CDR3 runs to 15 residues. The CDR3 nucleotides read TGTGCCAGCAGCCTCGACTTCACCTTCACAGATACGCAGTATTTT. This sequence encodes CASSLDFTFTDTQYF. The entire variable domain, with the rest obtained from reference TRBV7-9 and TRBJ2-3, is as follows: DTGVSQNPRHKITKRGQNVTFRCDPISEHNRLYWYRQTLGQGPEFLTYFQNEAQLEKSRLLSDRFSAERPKGSFSTLEIQRTEQGDSAMYLCASSLDFTFTDTQYFGPGTRLTVL.

In its sample, this clonotype was seen a few times. The chain uses TRBV6-1 and TRBJ1-4; TRBD1 might be the D (6 bases). Germline V gene data show CDR1 as MNHNS and CDR2 as SASEGT. V lost 6 bases, J lost 12 bases, and 17 bases lay in between. The CDR3 runs 13 residues. For the CDR3, the DNA is TGTGCCAGCAGACCGACAGGAGAAGGAGAACTGTTTTTT. Residues: CASRPTGEGELFF.

As for this clonotype: The CDR3 carries no conserved terminal phenylalanine or tryptophan, so it likely arises from a read error. V usage is TRBV24-1 and J usage is TRBJ2-2; D unclear. CDR1 and CDR2 from the germline V gene are KGHDR and SFDVKD. The V gene lost 6 bases and the J gene lost 1 base, with 17 bases spanning the gap. The CDR3 length is 17 residues. The CDR3 reads CATSPRLWFENTGELFL. The CDR3 region has the DNA TGTGCCACCAGTCCGAGGTTATGGTTCGAGAACACCGGGGAGCTGTTTCTT.

On this clonotype: A much larger clone is a single base away; this may be a read error. DNA of the CDR3: TGTGCCAGCAGCCCTGGCCGACGGTCAAATGAAGCTTTCTTT. Translated: CASSPGRRSNEAFF. The J gene is TRBJ1-1, the V gene TRBV28; D gene uncertain. V was shortened by 6 bases and J by 7 bases, with 18 bases between the two germline ends. Per germline, CDR1 MDHEN and CDR2 SYDVKM. The CDR3 is 14 amino acids.

V is TRBV20-1 and J is TRBJ2-5; D gene ambiguous. V gave up 4 bases and J gave up 10 bases, with 19 bases separating them. CDR1 is DFQATT, CDR2 SNEGSKA, per germline (reference sequence). The CDR3 is 13 residues long. Written as DNA, the CDR3 is TGCAGTGCTACGACACACATTGGATGGGACCAGTACTTC. Translation: CSATTHIGWDQYF.

There are many counts of this clonotype. The genes are TRBV27 and TRBJ2-2, with TRBD2 as a possible D gene (5 bases). V lost 3 bases, J lost 0 bases, and 8 bases lay in between. Per germline, CDR1 MNHEY and CDR2 SMNVEV (reference sequence). The CDR3 sequence is 15 residues long. CDR3 in amino acids: CASSLTTANTGELFF. The DNA of the CDR3 is TGTGCCAGCAGTTTGACTACCGCGAACACCGGGGAGCTGTTTTTT.

The rearrangement joins TRBV5-1 to TRBJ2-1; the match to TRBD2 covers 10 bases. Trimming at V came to 4 bases and at J to 3 bases, leaving 13 bases not matched to a gene. Germline V gene sequence: CDR1 SGHRS, CDR2 YFSETQ. The CDR3 totals 18 residues. CDR3 in amino acids: CASSPEGLAGGRYNEQFF. DNA of the CDR3: TGCGCCAGCAGCCCCGAGGGGTTAGCGGGAGGTCGCTACAATGAGCAGTTCTTC.

Turning to this clonotype: This could be a read error, since a much larger clone is one nucleotide away. The chain joins TRBV7-8 to TRBJ2-3, with TRBD2 as a possible D gene (5 bases). The CDR3 covers 12 residues. Germline CDR1 reads SGHVS; CDR2 reads FQNEAQ. In DNA, the CDR3 is TGTGCCACCAGCTTAGCGAAGGATACGCAGTATTTT. Encoded protein: CATSLAKDTQYF.

This clonotype occurred a few times. The chain couples TRBV7-9 to TRBJ2-5; 7 nucleotides match TRBD1. The V gene end was trimmed by 4 bases and the J gene end by 4 bases; junction bases not matched to a gene: 6. The CDR3 loop spans 14 amino acids. Germline V CDR1 and CDR2: SEHNR, FQNEAQ (reference sequence). CDR3 in DNA: TGTGCCAGCAGCTCCGACAGGGACCGAGAGACCCAGTACTTC. This encodes CASSSDRDRETQYF.

This clonotype was recorded many times. This chain joins TRBV5-6 and TRBJ2-7; D ambiguous. V lost 2 bases and J lost 1, with 10 bases in between. Looked up from germline, CDR1 is SGHDT and CDR2 is YYEEEE. The CDR3 totals 14 residues. This chain's CDR3 is CASSFGRVSYEQYF. In DNA, the CDR3 is TGTGCCAGCAGCTTTGGTAGGGTATCCTACGAGCAGTACTTC.